The rows below give T cell receptor beta chains drawn from one sample of a study of blood T cell repertoires in COVID-19. Data came from immunoSEQ multiplex PCR; TCRdb stores just in-frame clones and leaves some out. Seen here are about 100,000 clones, about 86% observed once, and the top ten hold 13%. Sequencing used peripheral blood. The receptors here all came from a woman aged 55-69 years in a cohort sampled during active or convalescent COVID-19. CDR3s include the opening cysteine and the closing phenylalanine or tryptophan. D genes are given only for firm matches. Clone sizes are given selectively: once, few, many, or a class where the clone is expanded.

V gene	clone size	D gene	J gene	CDR3 protein	CDR3 DNA
TRBV5-1	.	.	TRBJ1-2	CASRTQGNYGYTF	TGCGCCAGCCGAACTCAGGGGAACTATGGCTACACCTTC
TRBV30	.	TRBD1	TRBJ1-6	CAWSAHRGGNSPLHF	TGTGCCTGGAGTGCCCACAGGGGAGGAAATTCACCCCTCCACTTT
TRBV5-1	few	TRBD1	TRBJ2-7	CASSWGQGREQYF	TGCGCCAGCAGCTGGGGACAGGGAAGAGAGCAGTACTTC
TRBV10-3	.	.	TRBJ2-7	CAISESQSAGYEQYF	TGTGCCATCAGTGAGTCCCAGTCAGCAGGCTACGAGCAGTACTTC
TRBV19	once	.	TRBJ1-1	CASSIFRGMNTEAFF	TGTGCCAGTAGTATTTTCCGGGGTATGAACACTGAAGCTTTCTTT
TRBV6-5	.	.	TRBJ1-6	CASSYRESPLHF	TGTGCCAGCAGTTACCGGGAATCACCCCTCCACTTT
TRBV21-1	few	.	TRBJ1-6	CASSPNPTGGSSPLHF	TGTGCCAGCAGCCCAAACCCCACAGGGGGCAGCTCACCCCTCCACTTT
TRBV13	.	TRBD1	TRBJ2-7	CASSWTGSYEQYF	TGTGCCAGCAGTTGGACAGGGTCCTACGAGCAGTACTTC
TRBV11-2	.	TRBD2	TRBJ2-1	CASSARTSGRRNEQFF	TGTGCCAGCAGCGCGAGGACTAGCGGGAGACGAAATGAGCAGTTCTTC
TRBV27	.	TRBD1	TRBJ2-5	CASSYYRGQETQYF	TGTGCCAGCAGCTATTACAGGGGCCAAGAGACCCAGTACTTC
TRBV3-1/TRBV3-2	.	.	TRBJ1-1	CASSRPRGEAFF	TGTGCCAGCAGCCGACCCCGAGGTGAAGCTTTCTTT
TRBV6-5	.	TRBD2	TRBJ2-1	CASRYFGSGAYNEQFF	TGTGCCAGCAGGTACTTCGGGAGCGGGGCTTACAATGAGCAGTTCTTC
TRBV5-6	.	TRBD1	TRBJ1-1	CASKPGQGNTEAFF	TGTGCCAGCAAGCCGGGACAGGGGAACACTGAAGCTTTCTTT
TRBV6-6	.	.	TRBJ1-3	CASSYVEVPGNTIYF	TGTGCCAGCAGTTACGTTGAGGTCCCTGGAAACACCATATATTTT
TRBV6-6	.	.	TRBJ1-1	CASSYFSDTEAFF	TGTGCCAGCAGTTACTTCTCAGACACTGAAGCTTTCTTT
TRBV7-2	.	.	TRBJ1-1	CASSLDWRAGGAFF	TGTGCCAGCAGCTTAGATTGGCGTGCGGGGGGAGCTTTCTTT
TRBV6-6	.	.	TRBJ1-1	CASSAADRRAFF	TGTGCCAGCAGTGCGGCAGACAGGCGAGCTTTCTTT
TRBV5-1	.	.	TRBJ2-5	CASSRGQDRSSQYF	TGCGCCAGCAGTCGGGGGCAGGACAGGTCGTCCCAGTACTTC
TRBV10-2	.	TRBD1	TRBJ1-3	CASSEQGAAGNTIYF	TGCGCCAGCAGTGAGCAGGGGGCAGCTGGAAACACCATATATTTT
TRBV9	.	.	TRBJ2-3	CASSLAGADTQYF	TGTGCCAGCAGTCTAGCAGGGGCAGATACGCAGTATTTT
TRBV27	few	.	TRBJ1-4	CASSLSPIDEKLFF	TGTGCCAGCAGTTTATCCCCTATAGATGAAAAACTGTTTTTT
TRBV27	.	.	TRBJ1-1	CASSLHGLNTEAFF	TGTGCCAGCAGTTTGCACGGTTTGAACACTGAAGCTTTCTTT
TRBV7-9	.	TRBD1	TRBJ2-3	CASSLIKRGQAITDTQYF	TGTGCCAGCAGCTTAATTAAGAGGGGGCAGGCAATCACAGATACGCAGTATTTT
TRBV23-1	.	TRBD1	TRBJ1-5	CASSHYSTGALLLSNQPQHF	TGCGCCAGCAGTCACTACTCGACAGGGGCGCTTCTACTTAGCAATCAGCCCCAGCATTTT
TRBV10-3	.	TRBD2	TRBJ2-2	CAIGSGENTGELFF	TGTGCCATCGGTAGCGGGGAAAACACCGGGGAGCTGTTTTTT
TRBV28	.	TRBD1	TRBJ1-2	CASTSRDRDGWGYTF	TGTGCCAGCACTTCCCGGGACAGGGATGGGTGGGGCTACACCTTC